This TCR beta chain derives from a study of radiotherapy plus CTLA-4 blockade in lung cancer. The wider study: Patients showed objective responses in around a sixth of cases and disease control in under 40%.

With regard to this clone: Antigen specificity is unknown.

Patients with chemo-refractory metastatic non-small-cell lung cancer received focal radiation plus CTLA-4 blockade with ipilimumab. Overall study results and limits: TCR clones from tumors expanded in blood after radiotherapy plus ipilimumab. Early blood T cell clone changes and increased post-radiation serum interferon-beta were reportedly the strongest response predictors.

This table comes from immunoSEQ multiplex PCR, and its TCRdb copy is limited to in-frame clones, with some not included. Among 50,000 to 70,000 clones, 82% were seen once, and the ten largest hold 5% to 7.5%. This CDR3 is 16 amino acids long. Germline lookup yields CDR1 SGHTA and CDR2 FQGNSA. Trimming removed 2 bases from V and 3 bases from J; junction bases left unmatched: 9. The chain carries TRBV7-2 and TRBJ2-5; TRBD2 agrees at 7 bases. This TCR was sampled from a human donor with non-small cell lung cancer whose response to radiotherapy plus ipilimumab could not be evaluated. This specimen was peripheral blood, taken from a patient treated with radiotherapy plus ipilimumab. CDR3 in DNA: TGTGCCAGCAGCTTACGAGGCGGGAGAGGGGAAGAGACCCAGTACTTC. Its translation: CASSLRGGRGEETQYF. Full variable domain (outside the CDR3, taken from reference TRBV7-2 and TRBJ2-5): GAGVSQSPSNKVTEKGKDVELRCDPISGHTALYWYRQSLGQGLEFLIYFQGNSAPDKSGLPSDRFSAERTGGSVSTLTIQRTQQEDSAVYLCASSLRGGRGEETQYFGPGTRLLVL.